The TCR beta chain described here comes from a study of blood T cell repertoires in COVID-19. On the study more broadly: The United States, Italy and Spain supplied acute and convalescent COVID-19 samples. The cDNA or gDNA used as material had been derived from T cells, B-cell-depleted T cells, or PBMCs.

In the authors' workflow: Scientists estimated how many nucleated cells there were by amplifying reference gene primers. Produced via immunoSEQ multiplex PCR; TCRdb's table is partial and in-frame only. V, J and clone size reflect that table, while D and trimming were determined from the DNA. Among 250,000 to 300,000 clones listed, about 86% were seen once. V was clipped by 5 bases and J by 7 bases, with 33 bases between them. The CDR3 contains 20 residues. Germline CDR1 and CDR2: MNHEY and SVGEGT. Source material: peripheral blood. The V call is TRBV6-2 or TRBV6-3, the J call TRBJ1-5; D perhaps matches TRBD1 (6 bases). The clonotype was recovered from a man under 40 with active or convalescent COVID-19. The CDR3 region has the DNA TGTGCCAGCAGTCTAGGGTATACAGGGTACGGATTCACGGTTGTACAGCCCCAGCATTTT. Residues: CASSLGYTGYGFTVVQPQHF.